These 20 T cell receptor beta chains were sequenced from one sample in a study of CXCR3-negative and CXCR3-positive naive CD8 T cells. Findings and caveats of the study: The TRB CDR3s that CXCR3-positive naive cells carried were more hydrophobic than those of CXCR3-negative naive cells.

Through 5' RACE with UMI labels, the TRB cDNA libraries were prepared. TCRdb reprocessed the 5' RACE reads and stores each CDR3 protein as one record, lacking DNA. The repertoire table contains some 100,000 distinct CDR3 sequences. Their antigen targets remain unknown. The sequenced material came from naive CXCR3+ CD8+ T cells from blood. The subset is: CD45RO-CCR7+CD27+CD95- naive CD8+ T cells expressing CXCR3 (TNR3+). These receptors originate from a human donor in good health. Some clones in this sample may be carry-over from other donors' samples.

The chain uses TRBV5-4 and TRBJ2-7. The CDR3 loop spans 14 amino acids. Germline assignment: CDR1 SGHNT and CDR2 YYREEE (reference sequence). This chain's CDR3 is CASSLGGSTYEQYF. The full variable domain, in which reference TRBV5-4 and TRBJ2-7 provide the parts outside the CDR3, is ETGVTQSPTHLIKTRGQQVTLRCSSQSGHNTVSWYQQALGQGPQFIFQYYREEENGRGNFPPRFSGLQFPNYSSELNVNALELDDSALYLCASSLGGSTYEQYFGPGTRLTVT.

The chain recombines TRBV25-1 with TRBJ1-1; the TCRdb call, TRBD1, lacks DNA for checking. Germline V gene lookup returns CDR1 MGHDK and CDR2 SYGVNS. CDR3 length equals 14 residues. The CDR3 reads CASIGGRGIAEAFF.

The V and J genes are TRBV6-2 or TRBV6-3 and TRBJ2-2; TCRdb picks TRBD1, but there is no DNA to check that call. The germline CDR1 and CDR2 sequences are MNHEY and SVGEGT. CDR3 length: 18 residues. The chain's CDR3 is CASRGKTGVWVDTGELFF.

The chain recombines TRBV2 with TRBJ2-5; TCRdb gives TRBD1 as the D gene, but with no DNA this cannot be confirmed. The CDR3 contains 11 residues. Germline CDR1 and CDR2: SNHLY and FYNNEI. The CDR3 reads CANLAGETQYF. Together with reference TRBV2 and TRBJ2-5, the CDR3 gives the full variable domain: EPEVTQTPSHQVTQMGQEVILRCVPISNHLYFYWYRQILGQKVEFLVSFYNNEISEKSEIFDDQFSVERPDGSNFTLKIRSTKLEDSAMYFCANLAGETQYFGPGTRLLVL.

This chain connects TRBV28 to TRBJ2-7; TCRdb lists TRBD1, though no DNA is available to test this call. The CDR3 consists of 15 residues. Germline lookup yields CDR1 MDHEN and CDR2 SYDVKM. CDR3 loop: CASTTNLGAMYEQYF.

This chain uses TRBV28 with TRBJ2-7. Germline CDR1 is MDHEN and CDR2 is SYDVKM. The CDR3 has 14 amino acids. CDR3 region: CASNSGRRYYEQYF.

J is TRBJ1-4 and V is TRBV19; the TCRdb call, TRBD1, lacks DNA for checking. Per germline, CDR1 LNHDA and CDR2 SQIVND (reference sequence). The CDR3 length is 14 residues. Here the CDR3 reads CATRNRGTNEKLFF.

The chain joins TRBV15 to TRBJ2-2. The CDR3 spans 14 residues. Germline V gene sequence: CDR1 LNHNV, CDR2 YYDKDF (reference sequence). The CDR3 protein is CATSRRPNTGELFF.

This chain connects TRBV7-9 to TRBJ2-2; the D gene TCRdb calls, TRBD2, cannot be checked with no DNA. This CDR3 has 19 residues. The germline CDR1 and CDR2 sequences are SEHNR and FQNEAQ (reference sequence). This CDR3 reads CASSLERLAGVPNTGELFF. The full variable domain, its missing parts supplied by reference TRBV7-9 and TRBJ2-2, is DTGVSQNPRHKITKRGQNVTFRCDPISEHNRLYWYRQTLGQGPEFLTYFQNEAQLEKSRLLSDRFSAERPKGSFSTLEIQRTEQGDSAMYLCASSLERLAGVPNTGELFFGEGSRLTVL.

The chain recombines TRBV7-9 with TRBJ2-3; TCRdb designates TRBD2, a call that cannot be tested without DNA. This CDR3 contains 16 residues. Germline values: CDR1 SEHNR, CDR2 FQNEAQ (reference sequence). CDR3 sequence reads: CASSSTSSSSTDTQYF.

The V and J genes are TRBV6-2 or TRBV6-3 and TRBJ2-7. Germline CDR1 is MNHEY and CDR2 is SVGEGT. The CDR3 runs to 12 residues. CDR3 in amino acids: CASSSRGYEQYF.

The CDR3 region is CASLEAGGDETQYF. The chain has TRBV28 and TRBJ2-5; TCRdb designates TRBD1, a call that cannot be tested without DNA. The CDR3 covers 14 residues. Germline-derived CDR1 and CDR2 are MDHEN and SYDVKM.

This chain links TRBV29-1 with TRBJ2-5; the D gene TCRdb calls, TRBD2, cannot be checked with no DNA. The length of the CDR3 is 17 residues. Looked up from germline, CDR1 is SQVTM and CDR2 is ANQGSEA. The chain's CDR3 is CSVSPPWGGPVKETQYF.

The chain couples TRBV4-1 to TRBJ1-1; TCRdb's D call, TRBD1, is unchecked because there is no DNA. Germline V CDR1 and CDR2: MGHRA, YSYEKL. The CDR3 sequence is 14 residues long. This CDR3 is CASSRDRGQTEAFF.

This chain uses TRBV28 with TRBJ1-1. CDR1 is MDHEN and CDR2 is SYDVKM in the germline V gene. The CDR3 loop spans 12 amino acids. CDR3 in amino acids: CASSFPRGEAFF. Full variable domain (rest looked up from reference TRBV28 and TRBJ1-1): DVKVTQSSRYLVKRTGEKVFLECVQDMDHENMFWYRQDPGLGLRLIYFSYDVKMKEKGDIPEGYSVSREKKERFSLILESASTNQTSMYLCASSFPRGEAFFGQGTRLTVV.

V and J are TRBV27 and TRBJ2-1; as DNA is missing, the TRBD1 call by TCRdb cannot be tested. The germline V gene encodes CDR1 MNHEY and CDR2 SMNVEV (reference sequence). CDR3 length: 16 residues. CDR3 residues: CASSWSSRRAAHEQFF.

V and J are TRBV23-1 and TRBJ2-7; TCRdb's D call of TRBD1 is untestable without DNA. TRBV23-1 is marked as an open reading frame, function uncertain. The CDR3 consists of 13 residues. CDR3 loop: CARVLLQGYEQYF.

The rearrangement joins TRBV7-2 to TRBJ1-5. CDR1 SGHTA and CDR2 FQGNSA come from the germline V gene. There are 16 residues in the CDR3. The CDR3 is CASSLAGGESNQPQHF.

This chain connects TRBV29-1 to TRBJ1-1; TCRdb's D gene call, TRBD1, goes unchecked for lack of DNA. In germline, CDR1 is SQVTM, CDR2 ANQGSEA. CDR3 size: 13 residues. The CDR3 spells CSHNRGLNTEAFF.

V is TRBV7-9 and J is TRBJ2-7; TCRdb reports TRBD2, a call that lacks DNA to check it against. Germline V CDR1 and CDR2: SEHNR, FQNEAQ (reference sequence). CDR3 length equals 13 residues. The CDR3 spells CASRTSGAYEQYF.